The following is a T cell receptor beta chain sequence with its context. The CDR3 consists of 15 residues. Trimming took off 1 base at V and 5 bases at J, with 15 bases between the two ends. Germline assignment: CDR1 SGHRS and CDR2 YFSETQ. This record belongs to a study of blood T cells in healthy people across ages. Through a sample-barcoded 5' primer and a J-beta primer mix, a second PCR was run for 7 to 11 cycles. From the 5' RACE reads, TCRdb called clonotypes with MiXCR, one entry per CDR3 protein. Of 1.5 million to 2 million distinct CDR3 sequences in the sample, 49% were seen once. The sample comprised blood. V usage is TRBV5-1 and J usage is TRBJ2-5, with a possible D match to TRBD2 (5 bases). The receptor's source is a woman between 40 and 55 years old in good health. The CDR3 region is CASSLTTGVRETQYF. The CDR3 coding sequence is TGCGCCAGCAGCTTGACGACCGGGGTGAGGGAGACCCAGTACTTC.